This T cell receptor (beta chain) was identified in a study of blood T cells in healthy people across ages. PCR was performed a second time for roughly 7 to 11 cycles using a sample-barcoded 5' primer and a J-beta primer mix. Each CDR3 protein gets one entry after TCRdb re-called the 5' RACE reads with MiXCR. This sample yields around 1,000,000 distinct CDR3 sequences, of which under 30% are seen a single time; about 0.69% belongs to the top ten. The CDR3 length is 14 residues. V lost 7 bases to trimming and J lost 3 bases, with 14 bases between them. Germline-derived CDR1 and CDR2 are SEHNR and FQNEAQ (reference sequence). This sample also appeared in a second study, on T cells of mothers and their children.

The chain joins TRBV7-9 to TRBJ2-3; D might be TRBD1 (6 bases). Input material: blood. This receptor was obtained from a girl aged 2 to 9 in good health. The DNA for the CDR3 is TGTGCCAGCACCAACGAAGGGGGTACAGATACGCAGTATTTT. This sequence encodes CASTNEGGTDTQYF.